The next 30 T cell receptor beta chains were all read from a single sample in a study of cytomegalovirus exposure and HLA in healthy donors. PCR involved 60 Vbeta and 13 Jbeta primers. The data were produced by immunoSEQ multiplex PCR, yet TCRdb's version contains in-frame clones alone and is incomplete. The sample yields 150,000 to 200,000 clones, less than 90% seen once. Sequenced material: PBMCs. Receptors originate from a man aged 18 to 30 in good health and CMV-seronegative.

CDR3 sequence: CASSRDRGRHGYTF. The CDR3 region has the DNA TGTGCCAGCAGCCGGGACAGGGGGAGGCATGGCTACACCTTC. The genes are TRBV5-6 and TRBJ1-2; 11 nucleotides align to TRBD1. CDR1 is SGHDT and CDR2 is YYEEEE in the germline V gene. V shed 4 bases and J 6 bases; nucleotides not matched to a gene: 5. CDR3 length: 14 residues.

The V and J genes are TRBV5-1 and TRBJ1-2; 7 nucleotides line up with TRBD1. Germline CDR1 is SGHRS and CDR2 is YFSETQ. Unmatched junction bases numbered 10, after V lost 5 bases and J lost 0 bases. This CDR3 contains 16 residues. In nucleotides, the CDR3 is TGCGCCAGCAGGCCCTCGTACAGGGGACCTAACTATGGCTACACCTTC. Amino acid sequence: CASRPSYRGPNYGYTF.

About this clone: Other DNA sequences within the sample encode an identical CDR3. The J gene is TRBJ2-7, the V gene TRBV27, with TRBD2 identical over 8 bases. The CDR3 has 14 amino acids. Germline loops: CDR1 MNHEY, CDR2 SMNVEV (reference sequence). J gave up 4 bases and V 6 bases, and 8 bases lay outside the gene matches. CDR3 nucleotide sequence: TGTGCCAGCAGGGGCGGATCGGGGGGGTACGAGCAGTACTTC. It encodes CASRGGSGGYEQYF.

DNA of the CDR3: TGTGCCAGCAGCTTAGATCCTGGAGAGAGCACAGATACGCAGTATTTT. Translating it yields CASSLDPGESTDTQYF. The chain couples TRBV11-2 to TRBJ2-3, with no clear D. V was pared by 0 bases and J by 0 bases, with 10 bases between. This CDR3 has 16 amino acids. Germline V gene data show CDR1 as SGHAT and CDR2 as FQNNGV.

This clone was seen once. CDR3 bases: TGTGCCAGCAGCGACAGGGTCACCTACGAGCAGTACTTC. Translation: CASSDRVTYEQYF. The chain joins TRBV5-4 to TRBJ2-7, with TRBD1 matching over 7 bases. CDR1 is SGHNT and CDR2 is YYREEE in the germline V gene (reference sequence). V was pared by 4 bases and J by 2 bases, with 3 bases of the junction left unmatched. The CDR3 has 13 residues.

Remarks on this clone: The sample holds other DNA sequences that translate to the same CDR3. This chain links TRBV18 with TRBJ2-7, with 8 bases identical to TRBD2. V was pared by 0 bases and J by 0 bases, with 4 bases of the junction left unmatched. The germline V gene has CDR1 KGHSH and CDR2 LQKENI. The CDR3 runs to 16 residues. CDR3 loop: CASSPPSAGASYEQYF. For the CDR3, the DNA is TGTGCCAGCTCACCACCATCAGCGGGGGCCTCCTACGAGCAGTACTTC.

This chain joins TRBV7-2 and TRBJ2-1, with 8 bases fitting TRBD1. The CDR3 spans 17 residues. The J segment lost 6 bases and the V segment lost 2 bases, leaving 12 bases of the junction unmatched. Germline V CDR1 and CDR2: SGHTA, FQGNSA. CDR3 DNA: TGTGCCAGCAGCTTAACGAGGGCTGGACAGGGAGCCAATGAGCAGTTCTTC. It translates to CASSLTRAGQGANEQFF.

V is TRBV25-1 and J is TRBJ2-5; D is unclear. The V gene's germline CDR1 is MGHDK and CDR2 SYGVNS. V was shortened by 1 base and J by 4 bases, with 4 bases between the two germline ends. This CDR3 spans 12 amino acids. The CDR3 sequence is CASSESGETQYF. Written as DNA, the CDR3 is TGTGCCAGCAGTGAATCGGGAGAGACCCAGTACTTC.

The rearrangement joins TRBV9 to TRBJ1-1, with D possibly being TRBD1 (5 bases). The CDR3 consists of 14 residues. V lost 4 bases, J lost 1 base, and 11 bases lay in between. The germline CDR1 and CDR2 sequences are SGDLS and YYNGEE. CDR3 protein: CASSPGDPNTEAFF. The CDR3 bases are TGTGCCAGCAGCCCGGGGGACCCGAACACTGAAGCTTTCTTT.

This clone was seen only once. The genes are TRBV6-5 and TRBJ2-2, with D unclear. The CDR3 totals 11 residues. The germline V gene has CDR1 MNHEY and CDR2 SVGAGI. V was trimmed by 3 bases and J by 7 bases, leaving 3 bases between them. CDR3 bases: TGTGCCAGCAGTTATATCGGGGAGCTGTTTTTT. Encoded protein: CASSYIGELFF.

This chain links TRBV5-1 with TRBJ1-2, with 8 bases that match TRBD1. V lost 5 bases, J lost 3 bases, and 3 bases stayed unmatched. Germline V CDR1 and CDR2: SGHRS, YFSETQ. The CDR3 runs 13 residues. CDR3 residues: CASRVTGDYGYTF. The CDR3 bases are TGCGCCAGCAGGGTGACAGGGGACTATGGCTACACCTTC.

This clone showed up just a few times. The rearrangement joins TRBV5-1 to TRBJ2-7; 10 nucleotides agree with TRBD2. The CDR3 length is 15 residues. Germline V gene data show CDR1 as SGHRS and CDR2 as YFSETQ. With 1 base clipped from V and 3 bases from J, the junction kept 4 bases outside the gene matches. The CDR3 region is CASSLSSGSNYEQYF. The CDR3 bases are TGCGCCAGCAGCTTGTCTAGCGGGAGTAACTACGAGCAGTACTTC.

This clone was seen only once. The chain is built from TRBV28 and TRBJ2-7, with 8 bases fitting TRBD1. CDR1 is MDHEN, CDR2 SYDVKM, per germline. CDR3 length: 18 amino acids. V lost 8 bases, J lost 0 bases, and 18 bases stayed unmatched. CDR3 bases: TGTGCCAGCCGGACTTCGGGACAGGAAACGTTTAGCTCCTACGAGCAGTACTTC. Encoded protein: CASRTSGQETFSSYEQYF.

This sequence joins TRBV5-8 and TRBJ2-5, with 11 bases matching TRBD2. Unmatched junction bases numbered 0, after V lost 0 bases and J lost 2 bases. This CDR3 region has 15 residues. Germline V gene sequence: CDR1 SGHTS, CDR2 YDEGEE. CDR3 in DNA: TGTGCCAGCAGCTTGGGACTAGCGGGGCAAGAGACCCAGTACTTC. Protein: CASSLGLAGQETQYF. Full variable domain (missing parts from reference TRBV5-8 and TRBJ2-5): EAGVTQSPTHLIKTRGQQATLRCSPISGHTSVYWYQQALGLGLQFLLWYDEGEERNRGNFPPRFSGRQFPNYSSELNVNALELEDSALYLCASSLGLAGQETQYFGPGTRLLVL.

The CDR3 sequence is CASSFSAAGRTGELFF. CDR3 bases: TGTGCCAGCAGCTTCTCGGCAGCGGGACGGACCGGGGAGCTGTTTTTT. The chain links TRBV7-9 to TRBJ2-2; 7 nucleotides line up with TRBD2. V shed 3 bases, J shed 5 bases, and the junction held 9 bases outside the gene matches. The CDR3 sequence is 16 residues long. Germline V lookup: CDR1 SEHNR, CDR2 FQNEAQ (reference sequence).

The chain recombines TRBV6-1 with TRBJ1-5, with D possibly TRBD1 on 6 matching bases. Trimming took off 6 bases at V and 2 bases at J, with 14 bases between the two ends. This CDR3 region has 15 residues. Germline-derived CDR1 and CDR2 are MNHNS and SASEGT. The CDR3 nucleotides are TGTGCCAGCAGGATCACAGGGTTTGGCAATCAGCCCCAGCATTTT. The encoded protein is CASRITGFGNQPQHF.

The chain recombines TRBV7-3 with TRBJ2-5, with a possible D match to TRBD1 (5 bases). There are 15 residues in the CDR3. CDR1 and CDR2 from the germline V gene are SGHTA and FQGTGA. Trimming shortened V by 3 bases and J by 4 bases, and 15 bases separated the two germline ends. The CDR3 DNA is TGTGCCAGCAGCTTCACAGGAAAAGGGCTAGAGACCCAGTACTTC. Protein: CASSFTGKGLETQYF.

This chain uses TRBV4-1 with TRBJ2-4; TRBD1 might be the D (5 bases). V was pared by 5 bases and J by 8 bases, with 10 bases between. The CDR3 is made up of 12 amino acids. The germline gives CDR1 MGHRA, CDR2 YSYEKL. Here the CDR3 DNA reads TGCGCCAGCAGCGGCAAAGGGGACATTCAGTACTTC. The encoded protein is CASSGKGDIQYF.

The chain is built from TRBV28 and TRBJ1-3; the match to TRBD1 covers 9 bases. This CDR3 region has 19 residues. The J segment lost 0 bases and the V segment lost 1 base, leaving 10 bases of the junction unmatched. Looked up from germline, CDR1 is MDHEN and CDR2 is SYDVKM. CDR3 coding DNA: TGTGCCAGCAGTTTATTTTCAGGACAGGGGTCGTCCTCTGGAAACACCATATATTTT. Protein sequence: CASSLFSGQGSSSGNTIYF.

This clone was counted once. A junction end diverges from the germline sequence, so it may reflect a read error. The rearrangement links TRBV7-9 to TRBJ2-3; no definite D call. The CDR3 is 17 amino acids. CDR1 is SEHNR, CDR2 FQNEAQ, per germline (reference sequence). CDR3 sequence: CSSSPRYSSPSTDTQYF. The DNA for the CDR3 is TGTTCCAGCAGCCCCCGTTACAGTTCTCCTAGCACAGATACGCAGTATTTT.

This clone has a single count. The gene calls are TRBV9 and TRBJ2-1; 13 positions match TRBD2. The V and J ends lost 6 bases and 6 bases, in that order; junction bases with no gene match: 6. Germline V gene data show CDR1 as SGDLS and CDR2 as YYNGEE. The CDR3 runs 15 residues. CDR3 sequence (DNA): TGTGCCAGCACACCCGGACTAGCGGGAGTCAATGAGCAGTTCTTC. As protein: CASTPGLAGVNEQFF.

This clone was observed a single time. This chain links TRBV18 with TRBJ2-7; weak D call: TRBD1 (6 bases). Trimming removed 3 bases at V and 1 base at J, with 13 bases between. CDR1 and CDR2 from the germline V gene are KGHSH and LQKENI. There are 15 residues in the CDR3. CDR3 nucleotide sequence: TGTGCCAGCTCACCCGGGACAAGGGCATCCTACGAGCAGTACTTC. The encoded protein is CASSPGTRASYEQYF.

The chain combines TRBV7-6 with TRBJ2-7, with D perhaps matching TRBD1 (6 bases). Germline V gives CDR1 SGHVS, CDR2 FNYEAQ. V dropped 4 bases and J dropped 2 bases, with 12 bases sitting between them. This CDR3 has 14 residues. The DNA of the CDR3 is TGTGCCAGCAGCTCGTTAGACAGGACCTACGAGCAGTACTTC. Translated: CASSSLDRTYEQYF.

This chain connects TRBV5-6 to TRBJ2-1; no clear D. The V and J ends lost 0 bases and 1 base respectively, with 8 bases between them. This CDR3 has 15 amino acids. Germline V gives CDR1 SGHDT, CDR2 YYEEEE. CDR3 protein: CASSLGMRSYNEQFF. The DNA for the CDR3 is TGTGCCAGCAGCTTGGGCATGCGGTCCTACAATGAGCAGTTCTTC. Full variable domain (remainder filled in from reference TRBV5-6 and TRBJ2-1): DAGVTQSPTHLIKTRGQQVTLRCSPKSGHDTVSWYQQALGQGPQFIFQYYEEEERQRGNFPDRFSGHQFPNYSSELNVNALLLGDSALYLCASSLGMRSYNEQFFGPGTRLTVL.

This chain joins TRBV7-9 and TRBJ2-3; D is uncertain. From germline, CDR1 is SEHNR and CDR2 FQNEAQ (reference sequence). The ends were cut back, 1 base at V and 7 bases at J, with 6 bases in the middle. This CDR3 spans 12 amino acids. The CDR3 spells CASSLGAYTQYF. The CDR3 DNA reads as TGTGCCAGCAGCTTAGGGGCATATACGCAGTATTTT. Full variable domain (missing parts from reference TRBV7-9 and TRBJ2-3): DTGVSQNPRHKITKRGQNVTFRCDPISEHNRLYWYRQTLGQGPEFLTYFQNEAQLEKSRLLSDRFSAERPKGSFSTLEIQRTEQGDSAMYLCASSLGAYTQYFGPGTRLTVL.

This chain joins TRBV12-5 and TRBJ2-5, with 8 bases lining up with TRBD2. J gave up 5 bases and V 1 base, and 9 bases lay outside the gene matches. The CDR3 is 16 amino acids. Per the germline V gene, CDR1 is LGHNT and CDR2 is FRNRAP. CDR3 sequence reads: CASGLGGSGGLETQYF. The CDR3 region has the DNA TGTGCTAGTGGTTTGGGTGGGTCGGGGGGGCTGGAGACCCAGTACTTC.

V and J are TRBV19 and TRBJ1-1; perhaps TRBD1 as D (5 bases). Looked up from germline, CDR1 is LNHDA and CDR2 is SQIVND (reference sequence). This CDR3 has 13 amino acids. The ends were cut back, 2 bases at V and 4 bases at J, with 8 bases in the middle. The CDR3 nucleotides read TGTGCCAGTAGTATACAGGGAGGCACTGAAGCTTTCTTT. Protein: CASSIQGGTEAFF. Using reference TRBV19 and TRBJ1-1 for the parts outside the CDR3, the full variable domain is DGGITQSPKYLFRKEGQNVTLSCEQNLNHDAMYWYRQDPGQGLRLIYYSQIVNDFQKGDIAEGYSVSREKKESFPLTVTSAQKNPTAFYLCASSIQGGTEAFFGQGTRLTVV.

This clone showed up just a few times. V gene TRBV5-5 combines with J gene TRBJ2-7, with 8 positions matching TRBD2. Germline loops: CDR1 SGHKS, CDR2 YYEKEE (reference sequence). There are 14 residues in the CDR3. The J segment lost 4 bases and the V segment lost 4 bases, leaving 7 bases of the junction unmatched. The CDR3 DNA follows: TGTGCCAGCAGCCCCATAGCGGGGTCGTACGAGCAGTACTTC. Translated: CASSPIAGSYEQYF. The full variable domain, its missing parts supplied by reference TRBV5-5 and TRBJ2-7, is DAGVTQSPTHLIKTRGQQVTLRCSPISGHKSVSWYQQVLGQGPQFIFQYYEKEERGRGNFPDRFSARQFPNYSSELNVNALLLGDSALYLCASSPIAGSYEQYFGPGTRLTVT.

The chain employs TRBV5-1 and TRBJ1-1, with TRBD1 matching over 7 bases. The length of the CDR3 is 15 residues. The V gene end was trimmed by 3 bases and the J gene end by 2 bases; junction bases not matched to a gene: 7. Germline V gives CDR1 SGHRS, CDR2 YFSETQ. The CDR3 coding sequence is TGCGCCAGCAGCTCATCCCGGGACAGAAACACTGAAGCTTTCTTT. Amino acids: CASSSSRDRNTEAFF.

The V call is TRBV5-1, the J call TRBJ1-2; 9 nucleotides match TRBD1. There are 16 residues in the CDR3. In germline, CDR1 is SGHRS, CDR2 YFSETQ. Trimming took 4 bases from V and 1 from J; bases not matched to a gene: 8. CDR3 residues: CASSPTRDRDNYGYTF. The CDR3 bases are TGCGCCAGCAGCCCCACCCGGGACAGGGATAACTATGGCTACACCTTC.